This TCR beta chain is from a study of CD8 T cells in Susac syndrome (dated by TCRdb to between 2019 and 2020). Study-wide context: Among the Susac syndrome patients who were sequenced, clinically active disease was present in 5 or 6 and clinical remission was observed in 8 or 9. At blood withdrawal, Susac syndrome patients were either therapy-naive, taking corticosteroids (in some cases with IVIg as well), or taking IVIg alone. The study used repertoire sequencing to test whether antigen drove CD8+ T cell activation and differentiation in Susac syndrome. Clonality of the CD8+ T cell repertoire was compared between roughly 13 healthy donors, about 14 Susac syndrome patients and about 15 multiple sclerosis patients. Study-level results and caveats: Clonal expansion was observed in Susac syndrome CD8+ repertoires, with the highest expansion in CD8+ TEMRA cells and greater expansion in clinically active than in remitting patients. Roughly 15 and five Susac-specific public clones were found in the total CD8+ and CD8+ TEMRA repertoires, respectively. The number of individuals in the TCR sequencing and HLA analysis was recognized as being relatively small.

V lost 5 bases and J lost 4 bases; the stretch between them is 15 bases long. Spanning cysteine to phenylalanine, the CDR3 consists of 14 amino acids. The kept DNA is CDR3 alone, 42 bases in frame from the first base. In the germline V gene (reference sequence), CDR1 corresponds to PRHDT and CDR2 to FYEKMQ. A remark on this clonotype: Its cognate antigen has yet to be identified. Qualities for individual bases were not recorded, and no much larger clone is one base off.

RNA was extracted with the RNeasy kit and roughly 0.45 to 1 ug was reverse transcribed using random hexamers. TCR beta CDR3 regions were amplified with the immunoSEQ multiplex PCR assay covering 54 Vbeta and 13 Jbeta segments. PCR amplification bias was corrected by using a synthetic template baseline for primer optimization and computational correction. In the paper's pipeline: Reads were annotated to V, D and J genes per IMGT and analyzed with immunoSEQ Analyzer, keeping only productive sequences. Clonality was computed as one minus Shannon entropy normalized by log2 of the number of productive unique sequences. For each patient and control, public and private clones were evaluated within the 100 most prevalent clones. Susac-specific clones were defined as absent from healthy and MS cohorts, roughly 1,100 published viral clones and other ImmuneACCESS disease sequences. Clones were called with MiXCR by TCRdb after fastp trimmed the public reads at Q25, and only in-frame beta chains were retained. Identical CDR3 proteins give one entry, which carries the most common genes and DNA. These V and J calls derive from TCRdb rather than the authors' analysis. Present in this sample are some 130,000 distinct CDR3 sequences, 85% to 95% of which were seen just once. The ten biggest clones cover approximately 0.18% of the sample.

High-throughput TCR beta sequencing profiled peripheral blood CD8+ and CD4+ T cells from healthy donors, Susac syndrome patients and multiple sclerosis patients. The Susac syndrome patients fulfilled recently defined diagnostic criteria for definite or probable disease. Bulk CD8+ and CD4+ T cells were purified by magnetic negative isolation, while CD8+ TEMRA cells were enriched using FACS. Blood was drawn into EDTA tubes, processed within 24 hours, and PBMCs were isolated by density gradient centrifugation. PBMCs intended for TCR sequencing were cryopreserved in liquid nitrogen and thawed later in a water bath at 37 degrees C. A purity of at least 90% was achieved for sorted or isolated CD4+, CD8+ and CD8+ TEMRA cells.

Sequenced: CD8+ T cells from PBMCs. This clonotype originated in a human donor with Susac syndrome. The V gene is TRBV13 and the J gene is TRBJ2-7; TRBD2 is a possible D gene, resting on 6 matching bases. The CDR3 amino acid sequence is: CASSRSGQAYEQYF. The base sequence is TGTGCCAGCAGCCGGAGCGGGCAAGCGTACGAGCAGTACTTC.